The 26 T cell receptor beta chains presented below share a single source sample, sequenced in a study of blood T cell repertoires in COVID-19 (dated by TCRdb to about 2020). Library preparation used the immunoSEQ multiplex PCR assay. TCRdb re-hosts the immuneACCESS table, in-frame sequences only. Its copies lack some clones; in the studies checked, an unresolved V gene accounts for under half of them, and the cause for the rest is not known. The sample table records approximately 500,000 clones; approximately 87% of these occur just once. The top ten hold over 1.5% of the sample. The sequenced material came from PBMCs or T cells enriched from blood (not recorded which). The receptors here all came from a woman aged 40 to 49 who had recovered from COVID-19.

The chain joins TRBV11-2 to TRBJ2-1; 8 nucleotides match TRBD1. The CDR3 is made up of 15 amino acids. Germline V gene sequence: CDR1 SGHAT, CDR2 FQNNGV. Trimming cost V 6 bases and J 7 bases; bases outside gene matches: 11. Here the CDR3 reads CASRAKDREGNEQFF. CDR3 nucleotides: TGTGCCAGCAGGGCTAAGGACAGGGAAGGTAATGAGCAGTTCTTC.

This rearrangement joins TRBV15 to TRBJ2-1; 12 nucleotides agree with TRBD1. V shed 3 bases and J 6 bases; nucleotides not matched to a gene: 6. The CDR3 sequence is 16 residues long. Germline V gene sequence: CDR1 LNHNV, CDR2 YYDKDF (reference sequence). The CDR3 DNA follows: TGTGCCACCAGCAGTCGGGACAGGGGGCATCTCAATGAGCAGTTCTTC. As protein: CATSSRDRGHLNEQFF.

The chain employs TRBV7-9 and TRBJ1-3, with D possibly being TRBD1 (5 bases). V gave up 2 bases and J gave up 4 bases, with 18 bases separating them. This CDR3 is 17 amino acids long. Germline loops: CDR1 SEHNR, CDR2 FQNEAQ (reference sequence). CDR3 protein: CASSLPLAGVPGNTIYF. CDR3 DNA sequence: TGTGCCAGCAGCTTACCCCTTGCGGGGGTACCCGGAAACACCATATATTTT.

The gene calls are TRBV27 and TRBJ2-1; D is unclear. V was trimmed by 5 bases and J by 6 bases, leaving 8 bases between them. The germline V gene encodes CDR1 MNHEY and CDR2 SMNVEV (reference sequence). The CDR3 runs 12 residues. The CDR3 region is CASSEAGNEQFF. The CDR3 DNA sequence: TGTGCCAGCAGTGAAGCTGGCAATGAGCAGTTCTTC.

The rearrangement uses TRBV6-1 and TRBJ1-6; tentative D call: TRBD1 (5 bases). CDR3 length: 17 amino acids. Germline CDR1 is MNHNS and CDR2 is SASEGT. V lost 1 base and J lost 5, with 15 bases in between. In nucleotides, the CDR3 is TGTGCCAGCAGTGAAGTTCAGGGTTGGGCGAATAATTCACCCCTCCACTTT. Translating gives CASSEVQGWANNSPLHF.

The chain links TRBV5-6 to TRBJ1-2, with no clear D. The length of the CDR3 is 14 residues. CDR1 and CDR2 from the germline V gene are SGHDT and YYEEEE. V lost 1 base and J 4 bases, leaving 11 bases between the germline ends. In DNA form, the CDR3 reads TGTGCCAGCAGCTTGCTTCCGGGATCCTATGGCTACACCTTC. It yields the protein CASSLLPGSYGYTF.

The table lists this clone with a count of one. The V and J genes are TRBV6-5 and TRBJ2-7, with 10 bases matching TRBD2. The V and J ends lost 10 bases and 2 bases, in that order; junction bases with no gene match: 5. Germline assignment: CDR1 MNHEY and CDR2 SVGAGI. The CDR3 extends over 13 amino acids. The chain's CDR3 is CATGTSETYEQYF. As DNA, the CDR3 is TGTGCCACCGGGACTAGCGAAACCTACGAGCAGTACTTC.

This chain connects TRBV6-5 to TRBJ2-1; 8 positions agree with TRBD2. Trimming cost V 5 bases and J 2 bases; bases outside gene matches: 5. The CDR3 runs 15 residues. From germline, CDR1 is MNHEY and CDR2 SVGAGI. In DNA, the CDR3 is TGTGCCAGCAGTCCCGCGGGGGGCGCCTACAATGAGCAGTTCTTC. Protein product: CASSPAGGAYNEQFF.

The gene calls are TRBV6-6 and TRBJ2-7, with D possibly TRBD2 on 6 matching bases. Germline V gene sequence: CDR1 MNHNY, CDR2 SVGAGI (reference sequence). This CDR3 is 17 amino acids long. V was trimmed by 5 bases and J by 3 bases, leaving 23 bases between them. The CDR3 spells CASSQRRVASAYYEQYF. The CDR3 DNA sequence: TGTGCCAGCAGTCAACGAAGAGTGGCTAGCGCCTACTACGAGCAGTACTTC.

The chain uses TRBV19 and TRBJ1-4; 9 positions match TRBD1. There are 14 residues in the CDR3. The ends lost 8 bases at V and 5 bases at J; junction bases unmatched: 6. The V gene's germline CDR1 is LNHDA and CDR2 SQIVND (reference sequence). The CDR3 DNA reads TGTGCCAGTTCTGACAGGGGGTCCAATGAAAAACTGTTTTTT. It specifies CASSDRGSNEKLFF.

The J gene is TRBJ1-1, the V gene TRBV5-1; maybe TRBD1 (5 bases). The V and J ends lost 5 bases and 7 bases respectively, with 15 bases between them. Germline V lookup: CDR1 SGHRS, CDR2 YFSETQ. This CDR3 comprises 13 residues. The CDR3 here is CASRTQPDIEAFF. For the CDR3, the DNA is TGCGCCAGCAGAACTCAACCGGACATTGAAGCTTTCTTT.

The chain is built from TRBV11-2 and TRBJ2-1, with a possible D match to TRBD2 (5 bases). Trimming pared 6 bases from V and 4 bases from J, leaving 19 bases between. Germline lookup yields CDR1 SGHAT and CDR2 FQNNGV. CDR3 size: 16 residues. The CDR3 DNA sequence: TGTGCCAGCAGTTCTCAGTTGAGGGTACGTTACAATGAGCAGTTCTTC. It is translated as CASSSQLRVRYNEQFF.

The chain links TRBV12-3 or TRBV12-4 to TRBJ2-7; a possible D gene is TRBD2 (5 bases). The V end was cut by 3 bases, the J end by 4 bases, with 7 bases between. This CDR3 region has 12 residues. This CDR3 reads CASSFRGYEQYF. As DNA, the CDR3 is TGTGCCAGCAGTTTCCGGGGATACGAGCAGTACTTC.

This chain links TRBV7-2 with TRBJ2-1; 9 bases align to TRBD2. The CDR3 sequence is 16 residues long. The V gene's germline CDR1 is SGHTA and CDR2 FQGNSA. V lost 5 bases, J lost 7 bases, and 12 bases stayed unmatched. Here the CDR3 reads CASSPHSGTSSNEQFF. The CDR3 bases are TGTGCCAGCAGCCCCCATTCGGGGACTAGCAGTAATGAGCAGTTCTTC.

The rearrangement links TRBV5-1 to TRBJ2-3, with D maybe TRBD1 (5 bases). Trimming pared 0 bases from V and 3 bases from J, leaving 8 bases between. Looked up from germline, CDR1 is SGHRS and CDR2 is YFSETQ. The CDR3 has 14 residues. Here the CDR3 DNA reads TGCGCCAGCAGCTTGGAGGGGCGTACAGATACGCAGTATTTT. Translating it yields CASSLEGRTDTQYF.

The chain uses TRBV14 and TRBJ2-1; D might be TRBD2 (5 bases). This CDR3 comprises 14 residues. CDR1 and CDR2 (germline): SGHDN, FVKESK. With 4 bases removed from V and 9 bases from J, the gap between germline ends came to 16 bases. The CDR3 reads CASSPLGVGGEQFF. The CDR3 coding sequence is TGTGCCAGCAGCCCCCTGGGAGTGGGCGGTGAGCAGTTCTTC.

The chain carries TRBV5-1 and TRBJ1-2; TRBD1 aligns across 10 bases. Germline assignment: CDR1 SGHRS and CDR2 YFSETQ. The CDR3 loop spans 14 amino acids. The V segment lost 0 bases and the J segment 6 bases; nucleotides outside the gene matches: 2. CDR3 amino acids: CASSLGQGANGYTF. CDR3 DNA sequence: TGCGCCAGCAGCTTGGGACAGGGGGCGAATGGCTACACCTTC.

The CDR3 bases are TGTGCCAGCAGCAAAACCGGGACTAGCGGTTACGAGCAGTACTTC. Protein sequence: CASSKTGTSGYEQYF. This chain joins TRBV11-2 and TRBJ2-7; 11 nucleotides align to TRBD2. Germline V gene lookup returns CDR1 SGHAT and CDR2 FQNNGV. CDR3 length equals 15 residues. V trimming: 5 bases; J trimming: 4 bases; junction bases outside the gene matches: 7.

The rearrangement uses TRBV25-1 and TRBJ1-1, with D perhaps TRBD1 (6 bases). Germline-derived CDR1 and CDR2 are MGHDK and SYGVNS. The CDR3 runs 17 residues. V was shortened by 3 bases and J by 4 bases, with 21 bases between the two germline ends. CDR3 protein: CASSDTLGTRGLTEAFF. The CDR3 coding sequence is TGTGCCAGCAGTGACACCTTGGGGACGCGGGGGCTCACTGAAGCTTTCTTT.

The rearrangement joins TRBV28 to TRBJ1-1; D uncertain. This CDR3 is 15 amino acids long. Germline V gives CDR1 MDHEN, CDR2 SYDVKM. V was pared by 5 bases and J by 1 base, with 14 bases between. The chain's CDR3 is CASSPNEGRNTEAFF. The CDR3 DNA reads TGTGCCAGCAGTCCTAACGAGGGAAGGAACACTGAAGCTTTCTTT.

The rearrangement joins TRBV25-1 to TRBJ2-1; 8 positions agree with TRBD2. Germline V gene data show CDR1 as MGHDK and CDR2 as SYGVNS. Germline trimming cut 6 bases from V and 5 bases from J; bases unmatched to any gene: 12. This CDR3 region has 16 residues. CDR3 in amino acids: CASSRPGSGGNNEQFF. The CDR3 DNA reads as TGTGCCAGCAGCCGTCCCGGAAGCGGGGGTAACAATGAGCAGTTCTTC.

The rearrangement links TRBV14 to TRBJ2-1, with 7 bases lining up with TRBD2. Germline V gene sequence: CDR1 SGHDN, CDR2 FVKESK. Trimming at V came to 6 bases and at J to 5 bases, leaving 10 bases not matched to a gene. The CDR3 is 15 residues long. CDR3 coding DNA: TGTGCCAGCAGACCCACGGGAGGACTGAACAATGAGCAGTTCTTC. As protein: CASRPTGGLNNEQFF.

J is TRBJ2-1 and V is TRBV3-1 (or the pseudogene TRBV3-2), with 12 bases identical to TRBD2. The CDR3 is made up of 17 amino acids. The germline V gene has CDR1 LGHDT and CDR2 YNNKEL (reference sequence). V trimming: 4 bases; J trimming: 8 bases; junction bases outside the gene matches: 12. The chain's CDR3 is CASSRTPGLAGRDEQFF. The DNA of the CDR3 is TGTGCCAGCAGCCGAACCCCAGGACTAGCGGGACGGGATGAGCAGTTCTTC.

The chain combines TRBV4-3 with TRBJ1-2, with no clear D. Germline V lookup: CDR1 LGHNA, CDR2 YSLEER. Deletions cut 4 bases from V and 2 bases from J, with 11 bases between. The CDR3 length is 14 residues. The CDR3 nucleotides read TGCGCCAGCAGCCGAGGAGAAATGAACTATGGCTACACCTTC. Protein sequence: CASSRGEMNYGYTF.

The genes are TRBV10-3 and TRBJ2-3; TRBD2 matches at 9 bases. There are 14 residues in the CDR3. The germline gives CDR1 ENHRY, CDR2 SYGVKD. The V segment lost 2 bases and the J segment 6 bases; nucleotides outside the gene matches: 3. The chain's CDR3 is CAISEPGLADTQYF. CDR3 in DNA: TGTGCCATCAGTGAGCCCGGACTAGCGGATACGCAGTATTTT.

This CDR3 is CASNLDGSYNSPLHF. The CDR3 DNA is TGTGCCAGCAACTTAGACGGGTCCTATAATTCACCCCTCCACTTT. The rearrangement uses TRBV9 and TRBJ1-6; D not resolved. The CDR3 has 15 residues. Germline loops: CDR1 SGDLS, CDR2 YYNGEE. Trimming cost V 6 bases and J 1 base, with 11 bases left between them.